The 10 T cell receptor beta chains given below trace back to one sample, sequenced in a study of long-term antiretroviral therapy in people with HIV. The assay used was immunoSEQ (version v3.0), run at survey level. Assay used: immunoSEQ multiplex PCR; TCRdb lists only in-frame clones, some missing. The table shows tens of thousands of clones, with less than 85% occurring only once. The source material was unsorted PBMCs, sampled 2.3 to 2.5 years after starting antiretroviral therapy. All receptors derive from a man aged 35-49 years with HIV.

The chain uses TRBV5-6 and TRBJ1-2; D not resolved. CDR1 and CDR2 (germline): SGHDT, YYEEEE. Trimming pared 0 bases from V and 2 bases from J, leaving 5 bases between. The CDR3 totals 13 residues. The DNA for the CDR3 is TGTGCCAGCAGCTTGGCCGGGAACTATGGCTACACCTTC. Its protein is CASSLAGNYGYTF.

The rearrangement links TRBV30 to TRBJ2-1; 14 positions agree with TRBD2. Trimming took 8 bases from V and 9 from J; bases not matched to a gene: 3. CDR1 and CDR2 (germline): GTSNPN, SVGIG (reference sequence). This CDR3 spans 12 amino acids. CDR3 protein: CAGTSGSFEQFF. DNA for the CDR3: TGTGCCGGGACTAGCGGGAGCTTTGAGCAGTTCTTC.

The V call is TRBV10-3, the J call TRBJ2-2, with 7 bases identical to TRBD1. CDR1 is ENHRY and CDR2 is SYGVKD in the germline V gene. J was trimmed by 2 bases and V by 4 bases; bases with no gene match: 7. This CDR3 has 16 residues. CDR3 DNA: TGTGCCATCAGTGCCACAGGGGCCGGAAACACCGGGGAGCTGTTTTTT. It specifies CAISATGAGNTGELFF.

This rearrangement joins TRBV27 to TRBJ1-4, with D uncertain. The CDR3 covers 14 residues. V lost 1 base and J 5 bases, leaving 8 bases between the germline ends. Germline loops: CDR1 MNHEY, CDR2 SMNVEV (reference sequence). CDR3 nucleotide sequence: TGTGCCAGCAGTTTATTTCGCAGGAATGAAAAACTGTTTTTT. Its protein is CASSLFRRNEKLFF.

The chain has TRBV27 and TRBJ2-1; D is unclear. Trimming took 7 bases from V and 0 from J, leaving 13 bases between them. This CDR3 is 15 amino acids long. The germline V gene encodes CDR1 MNHEY and CDR2 SMNVEV (reference sequence). CDR3 DNA sequence: TGTGCCAGCAAGGTCGGCGGTTACTCCTACAATGAGCAGTTCTTC. This sequence encodes CASKVGGYSYNEQFF.

The rearrangement links TRBV13 to TRBJ2-7, with 10 nucleotides matching TRBD1. This CDR3 has 15 amino acids. Germline V gene lookup returns CDR1 PRHDT and CDR2 FYEKMQ (reference sequence). V dropped 5 bases and J dropped 7; count of bases not matched to a gene: 11. The CDR3: CASSTRQGAAGEQYF. Here the CDR3 DNA reads TGTGCCAGCAGCACCCGACAGGGGGCGGCGGGGGAGCAGTACTTC. Complete variable domain (other parts from reference TRBV13 and TRBJ2-7): AAGVIQSPRHLIKEKRETATLKCYPIPRHDTVYWYQQGPGQDPQFLISFYEKMQSDKGSIPDRFSAQQFSDYHSELNMSSLELGDSALYFCASSTRQGAAGEQYFGPGTRLTVT.

In this sample, this clone turned up a few times. The J gene is TRBJ1-3, the V gene TRBV7-9; D is undetermined. Germline V gives CDR1 SEHNR, CDR2 FQNEAQ (reference sequence). The CDR3 runs 12 residues. V lost 3 bases and J 3 bases, leaving 3 bases between the germline ends. CDR3 DNA: TGTGCCAGCAGCTTTGGTGGAAACACCATATATTTT. Amino acids: CASSFGGNTIYF.

The rearrangement joins TRBV10-2 to TRBJ2-1; the match to TRBD2 covers 7 bases. The ends lost 2 bases at V and 6 bases at J; junction bases unmatched: 7. The V gene's germline CDR1 is WSHSY and CDR2 SAAADI. The CDR3 sequence is 15 residues long. The CDR3 reads CASSERISGLNEQFF. The CDR3 DNA follows: TGCGCCAGCAGTGAGAGGATTAGCGGGCTCAATGAGCAGTTCTTC.

V usage is TRBV11-2 and J usage is TRBJ1-3, with D possibly matching TRBD1 (5 bases). The V gene's germline CDR1 is SGHAT and CDR2 FQNNGV. Trimming cost V 4 bases and J 4 bases, with 14 bases left between them. The CDR3 runs 15 residues. CDR3 nucleotides: TGTGCCAGCAGCTCCCCCGGGGACCCGGGAAACACCATATATTTT. Amino acid sequence: CASSSPGDPGNTIYF.

The chain carries TRBV4-1 and TRBJ2-3; maybe TRBD2 (6 bases). This CDR3 contains 16 residues. Trimming took 0 bases from V and 2 from J, leaving 12 bases between them. Per the germline V gene, CDR1 is MGHRA and CDR2 is YSYEKL. CDR3 coding DNA: TGCGCCAGCAGCCAAGAAGGCGGGGCCTCCACAGATACGCAGTATTTT. Translating it yields CASSQEGGASTDTQYF.